This entry lists 18 T cell receptor beta chains sequenced from one sample in a study of shared clonotypes between healthy human individuals (dated by TCRdb to the early 2020s). The library came from the immunoSEQ multiplex PCR assay. TCRdb mirrors the immuneACCESS table, restricted to in-frame sequences. Some clones are absent from its copies; in checked studies, under half trace to an unresolved V gene, and the reason for the others is unknown. The sample profile shows fewer than 350,000 clones; around nine tenths of them were found once. 15% to 20% of the sample comes from the top ten. The specimen sequenced was memory CD8+ T cells sorted from blood. What the cell subset or site label conveys for this sample: CD45RO+ cells pooled with CCR7-negative TemRA cells. The receptors come from a man younger than 35 in good health.

The chain carries TRBV10-3 and TRBJ1-2, with 9 bases that match TRBD1. Per the germline V gene, CDR1 is ENHRY and CDR2 is SYGVKD. The CDR3 spans 16 residues. V was pared by 2 bases and J by 6 bases, with 10 bases of the junction left unmatched. The CDR3 loop reads CAISETTGGGDDGYTF. Here the CDR3 DNA reads TGTGCCATCAGTGAGACTACAGGGGGCGGAGACGATGGCTACACCTTC.

The J gene is TRBJ1-2, the V gene TRBV4-3; 12 positions agree with TRBD1. Germline V gene sequence: CDR1 LGHNA, CDR2 YSLEER. The CDR3 consists of 14 residues. V lost 0 bases to trimming and J lost 13 bases; unmatched junction nucleotides: 6. The CDR3 DNA is TGCGCCAGCAGCCAAGATAAGGGACAGGGGGCTACCACCTTC. Protein product: CASSQDKGQGATTF.

This clone was detected once. The V call is TRBV12-5, the J call TRBJ1-1; D is unresolved. The germline V gene encodes CDR1 LGHNT and CDR2 FRNRAP. The CDR3 has 16 amino acids. V was clipped by 1 base and J by 7 bases, with 19 bases between them. The CDR3 sequence: CASGLGPSEAWFEAFF. DNA for the CDR3: TGTGCTAGTGGTTTGGGCCCCTCGGAGGCATGGTTTGAAGCTTTCTTT.

This rearrangement joins TRBV6-5 to TRBJ2-7; D possibly corresponds to TRBD1 (5 bases). V lost 2 bases and J 4 bases, leaving 15 bases between the germline ends. Germline loops: CDR1 MNHEY, CDR2 SVGAGI. The CDR3 totals 15 residues. The CDR3 DNA reads as TGTGCCAGCAGTTACGGAAAGGGGCCCTTGTACGAGCAGTACTTC. It codes for CASSYGKGPLYEQYF.

The V and J genes are TRBV5-1 and TRBJ2-7, with 11 positions matching TRBD1. The trim removed 4 bases at V and 0 bases at J, leaving 6 bases unmatched. The CDR3 sequence is 16 residues long. In germline, CDR1 is SGHRS, CDR2 YFSETQ. CDR3 sequence: CASSRDRGILSYEQYF. Written as DNA, the CDR3 is TGCGCCAGCAGCAGGGACAGGGGGATCCTCTCCTACGAGCAGTACTTC.

This sequence joins TRBV10-2 and TRBJ1-5; 9 bases are shared with TRBD1. Looked up from germline, CDR1 is WSHSY and CDR2 is SAAADI. V lost 3 bases, J lost 6 bases, and 6 bases stayed unmatched. CDR3 size: 15 residues. The CDR3, as DNA: TGCGCCAGCAGTGATAGGACAGGGGATTTTCAGCCCCAGCATTTT. Translating it yields CASSDRTGDFQPQHF.

V is TRBV10-2 and J is TRBJ1-3; D is ambiguous. CDR3 size: 16 residues. Trimming took 6 bases from V and 2 from J, leaving 17 bases between them. Germline V CDR1 and CDR2: WSHSY, SAAADI. The CDR3 protein is CASRSSRWGTGNTIYF. CDR3 DNA sequence: TGCGCCAGCAGATCTTCTCGTTGGGGTACTGGAAACACCATATATTTT.

CDR3 bases: TGTGCCAGCGCTAACCGGGACAGGGGGCAAGATACGCAGTATTTT. As protein: CASANRDRGQDTQYF. The V gene is TRBV27, the J gene TRBJ2-3; 12 bases are a match to TRBD1. This CDR3 is built from 15 residues. V was clipped by 8 bases and J by 5 bases; unmatched bases: 8. The germline V gene encodes CDR1 MNHEY and CDR2 SMNVEV (reference sequence).

The chain employs TRBV7-2 and TRBJ2-7; unclear D gene. The germline V gene has CDR1 SGHTA and CDR2 FQGNSA. Trimming stripped 5 bases from V and 2 bases from J, with 4 bases between. The CDR3 sequence is 11 residues long. The CDR3 coding sequence is TGTGCCAGCAGCGCCACCTACGAGCAGTACTTC. It codes for CASSATYEQYF.

This chain uses TRBV10-2 with TRBJ2-2; TRBD1 matches at 7 bases. J gave up 5 bases and V 0 bases, and 9 bases lay outside the gene matches. The CDR3 is 17 amino acids. The V gene's germline CDR1 is WSHSY and CDR2 SAAADI. The CDR3 is CASSESTTGQRTGELFF. The DNA for the CDR3 is TGCGCCAGCAGTGAGTCGACGACAGGGCAACGAACCGGGGAGCTGTTTTTT.

The CDR3 loop reads CASSSGFYNEQFF. Here the CDR3 DNA reads TGTGCCAGCAGCTCGGGATTCTACAATGAGCAGTTCTTC. The rearrangement joins TRBV14 to TRBJ2-1; tentative D call: TRBD2 (5 bases). V lost 5 bases to trimming and J lost 3 bases, with 8 bases between them. Germline-derived CDR1 and CDR2 are SGHDN and FVKESK. CDR3 length: 13 residues.

The V gene is TRBV2, the J gene TRBJ2-7; a weak D match, TRBD2 (6 bases). V was cut by 1 base and J by 6 bases, with 7 bases left in between. Germline V gives CDR1 SNHLY, CDR2 FYNNEI. The CDR3 sequence is 12 residues long. The CDR3 coding sequence is TGTGCCAGCAGTGAAGGGGGGGTCGAGCAGTACTTC. Residues: CASSEGGVEQYF. The entire variable domain, with the rest obtained from reference TRBV2 and TRBJ2-7, is as follows: EPEVTQTPSHQVTQMGQEVILRCVPISNHLYFYWYRQILGQKVEFLVSFYNNEISEKSEIFDDQFSVERPDGSNFTLKIRSTKLEDSAMYFCASSEGGVEQYFGPGTRLTVT.

This clone occurred once. CDR3: CASMASAYEQYF. The CDR3 bases are TGTGCCAGCATGGCCTCCGCCTACGAGCAGTACTTC. V and J are TRBV28 and TRBJ2-7, with D hard to call. The V gene's germline CDR1 is MDHEN and CDR2 SYDVKM. Trimming removed 7 bases from V and 2 bases from J, with 9 bases in between. The CDR3 consists of 12 residues.

The rearrangement joins TRBV7-3 to TRBJ2-1; 8 bases map to TRBD1. V dropped 6 bases and J dropped 5; count of bases not matched to a gene: 15. CDR3 length equals 17 residues. Germline V CDR1 and CDR2: SGHTA, FQGTGA. The CDR3 here is CASRPNPGQVNHNEQFF. The CDR3 nucleotides are TGTGCCAGCAGACCAAATCCGGGACAGGTCAATCACAATGAGCAGTTCTTC.

In DNA, the CDR3 is TGTGCCAGCATCAGGGGGGGCACTGAAGCTTTCTTT. Translation gives CASIRGGTEAFF. The rearrangement links TRBV27 to TRBJ1-1, with 7 bases fitting TRBD1. The CDR3 is 12 residues long. With 7 bases clipped from V and 4 bases from J, the junction kept 3 bases outside the gene matches. Germline values: CDR1 MNHEY, CDR2 SMNVEV (reference sequence).

The chain recombines TRBV7-9 with TRBJ2-3; D call uncertain. The CDR3 is made up of 15 amino acids. The V gene lost 1 base and the J gene lost 0 bases, with 8 bases spanning the gap. In germline, CDR1 is SEHNR, CDR2 FQNEAQ (reference sequence). The CDR3 sequence is CASSLDYASTDTQYF. The DNA of the CDR3 is TGTGCCAGCAGCTTAGACTACGCTAGCACAGATACGCAGTATTTT.

This chain uses TRBV28 with TRBJ2-5, with no clear D. Germline V gene lookup returns CDR1 MDHEN and CDR2 SYDVKM. There are 12 residues in the CDR3. V was cut by 6 bases and J by 3 bases, with 8 bases left in between. The CDR3 loop is CASRGLEETQYF. The DNA of the CDR3 is TGTGCCAGCAGAGGGTTGGAAGAGACCCAGTACTTC.

This clone appeared once. V usage is TRBV2 and J usage is TRBJ2-7; 13 bases match TRBD2. Germline lookup yields CDR1 SNHLY and CDR2 FYNNEI. The junction had 4 bases not matched to a gene; V was cut back by 5 bases and J by 0 bases. The CDR3 contains 16 residues. CDR3 coding DNA: TGTGCCAGCAGTTTCGGGACTAGCGGGAACTCCTACGAGCAGTACTTC. Residues: CASSFGTSGNSYEQYF.